Listed below are T cell receptor beta chains from one sample, sequenced in a study of blood T cells in healthy people across ages. One entry per CDR3 protein results from TCRdb running MiXCR on the 5' RACE reads. Here the sample spans over 1.5 million distinct CDR3 sequences, about 50% being singletons. The sequenced sample consisted of blood. The source of these receptors is a woman in her thirties or forties in good health. CDR3s include the opening cysteine and the closing phenylalanine or tryptophan. A D gene is named only where the DNA matches it firmly. Not every row has a clone size; where given, it reads once, few, many or a size class.

len	j_gene	v_gene	abundance	d_gene	CDR3nt	CDR3aa
15	TRBJ2-3	TRBV6-2/TRBV6-3	NA	NA	TGTGCCAGCAGTGGAGCACTGGAATTGACAGATACGCAGTATTTT	CASSGALELTDTQYF
14	TRBJ2-7	TRBV19	NA	NA	TGTGCCAGTAGGATACAGGGTGGGCAGAACGAGCAGTACTTC	CASRIQGGQNEQYF
13	TRBJ1-2	TRBV7-9	NA	NA	TGTGCCAGTAACAATGGAGGAGCCTATGGCTACACCTTC	CASNNGGAYGYTF
14	TRBJ2-5	TRBV7-2	few	NA	TGTGCCAGCAGCTTGATCGGTAGCAGGGAGACCCAGTACTTC	CASSLIGSRETQYF
13	TRBJ1-2	TRBV20-1	few	NA	TGCAGTACTTGGACTGGGGGGTTCTATGGCTACACCTTC	CSTWTGGFYGYTF
15	TRBJ1-2	TRBV7-2	many	TRBD1	TGTGCCAGCAGCATCCGGACAGGGGGCGGGAGTGGCTACACCTTC	CASSIRTGGGSGYTF
17	TRBJ2-7	TRBV28	NA	TRBD2	TGTGCCAGCAGTTCCCGGACTAGCGGGGGGACGTACAGTGAGCAGTACTTC	CASSSRTSGGTYSEQYF
15	TRBJ2-5	TRBV29-1	NA	TRBD1	TGCAGCGTCAAACACGGGACAGGGGGCGGTGAGACCCAGTACTTC	CSVKHGTGGGETQYF
14	TRBJ2-7	TRBV5-1	NA	NA	TGCGCCAGCAGCCAGACTAGAGGGGCTTGCGAGCAGTACTTC	CASSQTRGACEQYF
11	TRBJ2-1	TRBV20-1	few	NA	TGCAGTGCTAGAGATCAGAGGAAGCAGTTCTTC	CSARDQRKQFF
15	TRBJ2-3	TRBV28	NA	TRBD2	TGTGCCAGCAGTCGTAGCGGGAGGAGCACAGATACGCAGTATTTT	CASSRSGRSTDTQYF
13	TRBJ1-4	TRBV5-1	NA	NA	TGCGCCAGCAGCCTGAACGGGGGCGAAAAACTGTTTTTT	CASSLNGGEKLFF
16	TRBJ1-5	TRBV28	NA	TRBD1	TGTGCCAGCAGTGATGACAGGGTGGTCCGCAATCAGCCCCAGCATTTT	CASSDDRVVRNQPQHF
14	TRBJ2-7	TRBV5-6	NA	NA	TGTGCCAGCAGCACCCCGGGGATAACCTACGAGCAGTACTTC	CASSTPGITYEQYF
14	TRBJ1-4	TRBV10-3	few	NA	TGTGCCATCAGTGAGGGCGGAACTAATGAAAAACTGTTTTTT	CAISEGGTNEKLFF
12	TRBJ2-1	TRBV20-1	NA	NA	TGCAGTGCTAGAAGGCCCGGTAATGAGCAGTTCTTC	CSARRPGNEQFF
15	TRBJ2-4	TRBV5-1	NA	TRBD2	TGCGCCAGCAGCTTGACCGGGGGGACCGAGGCCATTCAGTACTTC	CASSLTGGTEAIQYF
13	TRBJ2-7	TRBV7-3	few	TRBD1	TGTGCCACCAGGGGGACAGAGGCTTACGAGCAGTACTTC	CATRGTEAYEQYF
15	TRBJ2-2	TRBV6-2/TRBV6-3	few	NA	TGTGCCAGCAGTCCGCGGGGCCGTAACACCGGGGAGCTGTTTTTT	CASSPRGRNTGELFF
12	TRBJ1-5	TRBV12-3/TRBV12-4	NA	NA	TGTGCCAGCAGTTTACAGCCCCAGCCCCAGCATTTT	CASSLQPQPQHF
14	TRBJ2-7	TRBV19	NA	NA	TGTGCCACCCGTCTCTCGGGGGCCGACTACGAGCAGTACTTC	CATRLSGADYEQYF
19	TRBJ1-2	TRBV6-5	NA	TRBD1	TGTGCCAGCAGTTACTCGATCCGCGACAGGGGTATAGCTAACTATGGCTACACCTTC	CASSYSIRDRGIANYGYTF
11	TRBJ1-4	TRBV20-1	few	NA	TGCAGTGCCCCGGAGGATGAAAAACTGTTTTTT	CSAPEDEKLFF
14	TRBJ2-5	TRBV20-1	few	NA	TGCAGTGCTAGTAAGGCAGGGAGCCAAGAGACCCAGTACTTC	CSASKAGSQETQYF
11	TRBJ2-4	TRBV27	few	NA	TGTGCCACCAGGTGGAACGGACATGAGTACTTC	CATRWNGHEYF
17	TRBJ2-3	TRBV9	few	TRBD2	TGTGCCAGCAGCGTAGAAATCTCGGCGGGGGGAGGCGATACGCAGTATTTT	CASSVEISAGGGDTQYF
14	TRBJ2-5	TRBV7-7	few	NA	TGTGCTAGCAGCTTATTTGGGGGAAAAGAGACCCAGTACTTC	CASSLFGGKETQYF
14	TRBJ2-3	TRBV24-1	NA	NA	TGTGCCACCAGTGAAGGGGGGGGCAGAGATACGCAGTATTTT	CATSEGGGRDTQYF
15	TRBJ2-5	TRBV6-5	NA	TRBD1	TGTGCCAGTACCCACGGGACAGAAGTCCAAGAGACCCGGTACTTC	CASTHGTEVQETRYF
14	TRBJ1-4	TRBV15	once	NA	TGTGCCACCAGCAGAGAACAGTCTAATGAAAAACTGTTTTTT	CATSREQSNEKLFF
15	TRBJ2-3	TRBV7-2	NA	NA	TGTGCCAGCAGTAAGGGGTCCGCGGCAGCAGATACGCAGTATTTT	CASSKGSAAADTQYF
12	TRBJ2-3	TRBV10-3	NA	NA	TGTGCCATCAGTGAGTCAAAAAATACGCAGTATTTT	CAISESKNTQYF
18	TRBJ1-4	TRBV12-3/TRBV12-4	few	NA	TGTGCCAGCAGTTTTGGGTCGGGGATAGATGCAACTAATGAAAAACTGTTTTTT	CASSFGSGIDATNEKLFF
13	TRBJ2-3	TRBV3-1	NA	TRBD2	TGTGCCACCAGGCGCGGGAGCGGATATACGCAGTATTTT	CATRRGSGYTQYF
14	TRBJ2-1	TRBV20-1	few	NA	TGCAGTGCTAGAGACCAAACAAATTACAATGAGCAGTTCTTC	CSARDQTNYNEQFF
15	TRBJ2-5	TRBV13	NA	NA	TGTGCCAGCAGCAGGGACAGCCGGGGAGGAGAGACCCAGTACTTC	CASSRDSRGGETQYF
13	TRBJ2-7	TRBV28	NA	NA	TGTGCCAGCATATCCCGGACCACCTACGAGCAGTACTTC	CASISRTTYEQYF
14	TRBJ2-7	TRBV14	NA	NA	TGTGCCAGCAGCCAAGTTGTCAGCTCCTACGAGCAGTACTTC	CASSQVVSSYEQYF
14	TRBJ2-7	TRBV3-1	few	TRBD1	TGTGCCAGCAGCCAAAAACGGGACAGCTACGAGCAGTACTTC	CASSQKRDSYEQYF
16	TRBJ2-3	TRBV12-3/TRBV12-4	few	TRBD2	TGTGCCAGCAGCCTTCGACTAGCGGGGCGCACAGATACGCAGTATTTT	CASSLRLAGRTDTQYF